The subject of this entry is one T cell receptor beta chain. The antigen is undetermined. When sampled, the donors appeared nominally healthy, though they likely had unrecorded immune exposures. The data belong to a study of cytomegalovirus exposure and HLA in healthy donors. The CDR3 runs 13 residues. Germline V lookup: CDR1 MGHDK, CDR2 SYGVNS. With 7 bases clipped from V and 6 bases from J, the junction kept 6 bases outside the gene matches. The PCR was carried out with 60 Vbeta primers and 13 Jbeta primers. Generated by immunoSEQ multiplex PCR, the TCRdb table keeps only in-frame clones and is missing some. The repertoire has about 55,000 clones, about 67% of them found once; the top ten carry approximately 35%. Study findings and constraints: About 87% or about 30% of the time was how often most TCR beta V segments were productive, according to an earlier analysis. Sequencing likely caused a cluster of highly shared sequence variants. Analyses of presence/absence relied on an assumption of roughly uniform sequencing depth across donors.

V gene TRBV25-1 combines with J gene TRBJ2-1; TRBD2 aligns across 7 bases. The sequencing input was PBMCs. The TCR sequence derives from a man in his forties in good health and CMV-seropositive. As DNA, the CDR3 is TGTGCCAGCAAATGGGGGGGGTCCAATGAGCAGTTCTTC. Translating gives CASKWGGSNEQFF.